In its sample, the clone carrying this T cell receptor beta chain was seen a few times. The sample belongs to a study of early stage breast cancer tumors. TCRdb's copy holds only in-frame clones and misses some; the assay was immunoSEQ multiplex PCR. Seen here are 60,000 to 80,000 clones, 70% to 85% observed once, and the top ten hold 3% to 4.5%. Germline trimming cut 8 bases from V and 6 bases from J; bases unmatched to any gene: 8. Germline V gives CDR1 SNHLY, CDR2 FYNNEI. The CDR3 extends over 13 amino acids. V gene TRBV2 combines with J gene TRBJ2-7; 9 nucleotides align to TRBD1. The TCR originated in a person between 55 and 69 years old with breast cancer. Sequenced sample: blood. DNA of the CDR3: TGTGCCAGCGGAGGACAGGGGCAACTCGAGCAGTACTTC. Its protein is CASGGQGQLEQYF.